Listed here is a single T cell receptor (beta chain). The specificity of this receptor is unknown. No quality values exist for individual bases; no much larger clone is one base distant. TCR beta CDR3 regions were amplified from genomic DNA with the immunoSEQ v3 hsTCRB kit using bias-controlled multiplex PCR. TCR libraries were sequenced on an Illumina NextSeq 500 to some 2 million read pairs for survey level or 5-6 million for deep level. As for the original processing: Clonality was reported by immunoSEQ Analyzer software, which also assigned V, D and J genes and filtered out non-productive sequences. To compare repertoires between infused TIL and blood, productive Simpson clonality was used along with the Morisita overlap index of productive TRB rearrangements. TCRdb's version of the immuneACCESS table is confined to in-frame rearrangements and falls short of the full clone set. An unresolved V gene accounts for under half of the shortfall where checked; the remainder is of unknown origin. The DNA was the basis for D and trimming; V, J and clone size are from that table. The sample has about 50,000 clones on record, 71% of them singletons. Around 5.9% of the sample lies in the top ten.

This specimen's time point label, per the study, means: pre-treatment sample, taken before nivolumab and TIL therapy. The baseline tumor samples, taken from the same resection that was used to grow TIL, were excised metastases, most often pleural nodules or supraclavicular lymph nodes. Tumors were harvested prior to any PD-1/PD-L1 blockade, after which nivolumab was administered to patients, and lymphodepletion, expanded TIL infusion and IL-2 were given to patients who progressed. Between late 2017 and 2020, a dual-center phase I trial enrolled adults who had stage 4 NSCLC. The samples were obtained from a phase I trial that was single-arm and open-label and tested tumor-infiltrating lymphocyte therapy combined with nivolumab in advanced non-small cell lung cancer. Portions of each resected tumor were snap-frozen in liquid nitrogen and were stored at -80 degrees C. Tumor regions of interest were selected on H&E sections by laser-capture macrodissection, were pulverized into about 15 mg aliquots, and were extracted with Qiagen Allprep kits.

These data come from a study of TIL therapy for anti-PD-1-resistant metastatic lung cancer (dated by TCRdb to the early 2020s). Context from the whole study: Enrolled patients had a median age of about 53 years (range 38-75) and a median tumor PD-L1 proportion score of about 5.9%. Most of the cohort had lung adenocarcinoma, including a few EGFR-mutant tumors and two ALK-rearranged tumors, and half of the patients were either current or former smokers. Clonotypes were tracked across tumor, expanded TIL product and serial blood samples by T cell receptor beta sequencing of tumor and peripheral blood. A median non-synonymous tumor mutation burden of around 1.5 mutations per megabase was determined across the cohort by whole-exome sequencing.

The paper's findings and limits, for the study overall: The study protocol defined all tumor marker inferences as exploratory. Higher clonality and lower diversity were observed in expanded TIL cultures than in baseline intratumoral T cells (median clonality around 5.7% vs 31%, p < 0.0001). Clonal turnover during TIL culture was high, and many clones enriched in the product were not detected in the baseline tumor, suggesting clonal contraction instead of faithful expansion. The cohort was highly selected, with more treatment-naive, never-smoker and oncogene-addicted patients than typical, limiting generalizability.

The germline V gene encodes CDR1 SGHRS and CDR2 YFSETQ. The cysteine opens and the phenylalanine closes a CDR3 of 15 amino acids. Only the CDR3 part of the read is kept: 45 bases, read in frame from the first base. The V and J ends are trimmed by 0 bases and 0 bases, leaving 6 bases between them. The material was tumor tissue, obtained at baseline. This receptor was obtained from a person aged 25-80 years with non-small cell lung cancer. The rearranged segments are TRBV5-1 and TRBJ1-4, with the D segment identity uncertain. The CDR3 is CASSLVSATNEKLFF. The sequenced DNA: TGCGCCAGCAGCTTGGTTTCAGCAACTAATGAAAAACTGTTTTTT.